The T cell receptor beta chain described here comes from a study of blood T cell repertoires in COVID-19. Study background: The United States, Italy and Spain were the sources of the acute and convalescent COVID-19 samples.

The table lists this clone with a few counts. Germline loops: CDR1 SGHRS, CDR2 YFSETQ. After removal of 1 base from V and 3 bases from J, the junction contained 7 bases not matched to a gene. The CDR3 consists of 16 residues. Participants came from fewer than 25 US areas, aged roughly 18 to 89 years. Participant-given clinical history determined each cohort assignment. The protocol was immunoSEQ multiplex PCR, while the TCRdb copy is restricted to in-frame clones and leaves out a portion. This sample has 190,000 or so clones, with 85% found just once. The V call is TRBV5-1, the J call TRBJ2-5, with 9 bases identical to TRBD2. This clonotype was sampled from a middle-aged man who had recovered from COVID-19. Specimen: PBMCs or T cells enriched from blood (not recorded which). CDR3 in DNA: TGCGCCAGCAGCTTGCCGCGGGAGGGCCTAGAAGAGACCCAGTACTTC. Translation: CASSLPREGLEETQYF.